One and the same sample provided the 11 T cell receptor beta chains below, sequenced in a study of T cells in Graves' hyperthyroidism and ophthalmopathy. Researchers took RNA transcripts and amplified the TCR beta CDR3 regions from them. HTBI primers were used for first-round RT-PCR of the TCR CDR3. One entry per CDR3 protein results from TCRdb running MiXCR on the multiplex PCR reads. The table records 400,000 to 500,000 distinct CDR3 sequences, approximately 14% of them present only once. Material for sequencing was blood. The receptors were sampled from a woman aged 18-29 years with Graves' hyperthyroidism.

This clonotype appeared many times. This CDR3 is CAWSVGLASYNEQFF. Here the CDR3 DNA reads TGTGCCTGGAGTGTGGGGCTAGCGTCCTACAATGAGCAGTTCTTC. The V gene is TRBV30, the J gene TRBJ2-1, with D perhaps matching TRBD2 (6 bases). The CDR3 spans 15 residues. With 0 bases removed from V and 1 base from J, the gap between germline ends came to 10 bases. The V gene's germline CDR1 is GTSNPN and CDR2 SVGIG (reference sequence).

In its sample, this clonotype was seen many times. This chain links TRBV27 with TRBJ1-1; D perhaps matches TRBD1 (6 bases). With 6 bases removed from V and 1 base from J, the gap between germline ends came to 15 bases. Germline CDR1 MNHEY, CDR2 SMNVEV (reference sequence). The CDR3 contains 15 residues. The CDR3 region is CASRDKGGRNTEAFF. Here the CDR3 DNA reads TGTGCCAGCAGGGACAAGGGGGGTCGGAACACTGAAGCTTTCTTT.

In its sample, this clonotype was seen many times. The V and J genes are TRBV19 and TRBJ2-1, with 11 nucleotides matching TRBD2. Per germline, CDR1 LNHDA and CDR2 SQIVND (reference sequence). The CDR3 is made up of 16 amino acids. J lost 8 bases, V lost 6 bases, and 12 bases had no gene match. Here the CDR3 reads CASSPSRLAGRDEQFF. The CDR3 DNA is TGTGCCAGTAGCCCGTCGCGACTAGCGGGAAGGGATGAGCAGTTCTTC.

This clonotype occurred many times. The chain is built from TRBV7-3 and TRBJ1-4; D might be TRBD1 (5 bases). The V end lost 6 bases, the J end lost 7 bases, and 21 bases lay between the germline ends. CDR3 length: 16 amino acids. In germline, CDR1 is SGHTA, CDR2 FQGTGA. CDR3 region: CASSPQTGKAPEKLFF. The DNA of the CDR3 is TGTGCCAGCAGTCCGCAAACAGGCAAAGCTCCTGAAAAACTGTTTTTT.

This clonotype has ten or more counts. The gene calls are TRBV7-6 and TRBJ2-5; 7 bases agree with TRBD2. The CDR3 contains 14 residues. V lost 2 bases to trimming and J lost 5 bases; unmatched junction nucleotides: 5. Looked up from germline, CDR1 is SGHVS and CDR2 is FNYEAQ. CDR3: CASSLLGGSETQYF. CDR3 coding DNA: TGTGCCAGCAGCTTACTCGGCGGGAGTGAGACCCAGTACTTC.

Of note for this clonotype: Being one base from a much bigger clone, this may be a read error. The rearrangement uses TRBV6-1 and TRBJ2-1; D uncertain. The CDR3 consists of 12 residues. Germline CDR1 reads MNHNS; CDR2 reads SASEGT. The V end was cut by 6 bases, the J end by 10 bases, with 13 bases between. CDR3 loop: CASSLQQLEQFF. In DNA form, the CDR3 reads TGTGCCAGCAGCCTACAGCAACTCGAGCAGTTCTTC.

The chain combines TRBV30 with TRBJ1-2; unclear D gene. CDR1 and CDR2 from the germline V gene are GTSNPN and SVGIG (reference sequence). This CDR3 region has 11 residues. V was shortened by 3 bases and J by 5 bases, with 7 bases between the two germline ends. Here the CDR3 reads CAWSLGYGYTF. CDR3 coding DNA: TGTGCCTGGAGCCTGGGGTATGGCTACACCTTC.

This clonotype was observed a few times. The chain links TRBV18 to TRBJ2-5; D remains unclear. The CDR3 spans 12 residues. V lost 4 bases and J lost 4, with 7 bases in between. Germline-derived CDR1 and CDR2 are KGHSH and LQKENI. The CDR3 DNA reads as TGTGCCAGCTCACTGCCAGCAGAGACCCAGTACTTC. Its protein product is CASSLPAETQYF.

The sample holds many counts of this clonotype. This CDR3 reads CASSAAGQASAPLHF. The CDR3 region has the DNA TGTGCCAGCAGCGCGGCGGGACAGGCCTCTGCACCCCTCCACTTT. This chain links TRBV11-2 with TRBJ1-6; TRBD1 agrees at 8 bases. V gave up 5 bases and J gave up 11 bases; unmatched junction bases: 11. The length of the CDR3 is 15 residues. Germline CDR1 reads SGHAT; CDR2 reads FQNNGV. Full variable domain (rest looked up from reference TRBV11-2 and TRBJ1-6): EAGVAQSPRYKIIEKRQSVAFWCNPISGHATLYWYQQILGQGPKLLIQFQNNGVVDDSQLPKDRFSAERLKGVDSTLKIQPAKLEDSAVYLCASSAAGQASAPLHFGNGTRLTVT.

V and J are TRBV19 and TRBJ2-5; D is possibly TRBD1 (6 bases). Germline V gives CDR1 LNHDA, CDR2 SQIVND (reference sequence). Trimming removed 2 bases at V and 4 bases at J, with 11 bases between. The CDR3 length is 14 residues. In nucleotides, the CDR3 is TGTGCCAGTAGTATACGGACAGACGGAGAGACCCAGTACTTC. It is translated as CASSIRTDGETQYF.

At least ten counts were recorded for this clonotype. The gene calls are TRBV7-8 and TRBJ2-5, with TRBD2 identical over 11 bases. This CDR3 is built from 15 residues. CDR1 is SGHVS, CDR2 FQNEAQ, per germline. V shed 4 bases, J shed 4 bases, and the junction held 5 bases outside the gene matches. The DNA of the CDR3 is TGTGCCAGCAGCTACACTAGCGGGAGAGGAGAGACCCAGTACTTC. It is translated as CASSYTSGRGETQYF.